Below, one T cell receptor (beta chain) is given with its context. Which antigen it targets is not known. Other DNA sequences from this sample encode an identical CDR3 as well. These data originate in a study of cytomegalovirus exposure and HLA in healthy donors (TCRdb year 2017). Describing the broader study: In an earlier analysis of 450 to 750 of the donors, 276 Gb of sequence data and some 100 million unique TCR beta sequences from 150 million to 200 million T cells were reported. Roughly 5 DR-DQ haplotypes were treated as single units for association and clustering because of strong linkage in the cohort. In a later genetic analysis, genome-wide SNP genotypes for about 65% of the roughly 700 donors were used, and that subset was treated as a discovery cohort. The aim of the study was to test whether cataloging public T cell receptors could identify signatures of past pathogen exposure. Around 330 gigabases of sequencing data and around 85 million unique TCR sequences made up an early release that covered under 750 HLA-typed donors. In the later analysis, no new phenotypic data were used to find candidate immune exposures; instead, reliance was placed on TCR beta sequences and their occurrence across donors. Class I and class II HLA loci were covered by the typing at four-digit resolution. To decide whether each TCR beta V gene segment behaved as functional or pseudogenic, an earlier analysis of several hundred of the donors relied on high-throughput TCR beta sequencing. Among roughly 400 genotyped donors of the cohort, an average of around 250,000 unique TCR beta nucleotide sequences was sequenced per donor, of which about 20% were non-productive. Among the roughly 400 genotyped donors, around 81% belonged to the genetic ancestry cluster associated with self-reported Caucasian donors. Typing coverage varied by locus: 629-630 donors for A, B, C, DRB1 and DQB1; 522 for DQA1; more than 600 for DPA1; more than 450 for DPB1. All discovery cohort repertoires had been generated using a single sequencing platform. In addition to the first cohort of 666 subjects, a separate validation cohort of about 120 different subjects was used. Using immunosequencing, the study profiled T cell repertoires from 550 to 750 subjects and related those repertoires to cytomegalovirus serostatus. Alongside the repertoire data, information on donor age, sex, ethnicity and CMV serostatus was compiled. To predict cytomegalovirus infection status, the study combined high-throughput TCR immunosequencing, statistical association of individual TCRs with disease status, and machine learning. To study patterns of TCR occurrence, a later analysis re-analyzed previously published TCR beta repertoires from around 660 donors and added high-resolution HLA genotyping.

Overall study outcomes, separate from this receptor: The only immune exposure information available for the cohort was CMV serostatus. In a later genetic analysis, a missense DCLRE1C variant was associated with V-gene and J-gene trimming of TCR beta chains, and the association was replicated in an independent cohort. In a later analysis, over 15,000 TCR beta sequences were associated with specific HLA alleles at a false discovery rate of 0.05. The presence/absence analyses assumed that sequencing depth was roughly uniform across donors, and that assumption may not be true. Because counts were too low, seventeen rarely observed V segments, including chromosome 9 orphons, were excluded from the earlier analysis of about 500 of the donors. A group of highly shared sequence variants was considered likely to be a technical artifact of the sequencing pipeline. Assigning TCR associations to individual alleles was difficult when HLA alleles, especially DR and DQ, strongly co-occurred. This cohort had only TCR beta chains sequenced, and the lack of alpha or paired-chain data limited which features could be detected. Broadly in line with IMGT annotations, most TCR beta V segments showed up in productive rearrangements about 87% or about 30% of the time in an earlier analysis of around 550 of the donors. The authors suggested that the approach could potentially be generalized to other disease states and immunological phenotypes. In vitro tests confirmed that three of the cytomegalovirus-associated TCR beta chains recognize cytomegalovirus antigens. A later genetic analysis reported fewer N-insertions in productive TCRs among donors in an Asian-associated ancestry cluster than the roughly 700-donor mean. Because HLA typing was missing for some donors at each locus, association tests included only the typed subset. In the study, some 180 TCR beta chains were listed as associated with cytomegalovirus. While some public TCRs were present in many individuals, most TCR sequences turned up only very rarely across donors. According to a later analysis, TCR association rates differed among HLA loci, with DRB1 alleles showing the most associated TCRs and HLA-C alleles showing the fewest. In a later analysis, several top co-occurrence clusters were reported to appear linked to parvovirus B19, influenza, CMV and Epstein-Barr virus. Some IMGT-functional V segments, including TRBV6-2 and TRBV6-3, could not be distinguished by the 87-base-pair reads and were therefore excluded. Most CMV-associated TCR beta chains appeared to be HLA-restricted in a later analysis, and the HLA associations seemed to be driven largely by CMV exposure. Cytomegalovirus status was reported to be diagnosed by the classifier with high specificity and sensitivity in both the original and validation cohorts. A further reported finding was that TCR beta sequences accurately predicted the HLA-A and HLA-B alleles for most subjects in the first cohort. In a later analysis, HLA-associated TCR beta chains showed more clonal expansion and lower generation probabilities than non-associated chains that were equally common. Correlated functional status among segregating V segments might reflect linkage disequilibrium, but an unknown experimental factor could not be ruled out.

The cohort consisted of 666 healthy bone marrow donors. All cohort members were sampled while nominally healthy, although unrecorded immune exposures were likely present. The donor tested CMV seronegative, placing the donor among the approximately 400 seronegative members of the cohort. A peripheral blood sample was collected from each donor, and TCR beta sequencing was performed on peripheral blood mononuclear cells. Genomic DNA was extracted from the blood cell samples with the Qiagen DNeasy Blood Extraction Kit. Receptors were amplified or captured by the immunoSEQ multiplex PCR assay. The multiplex PCR relied on a mix of 60 forward primers for TCR Vbeta segments and 13 reverse primers for TCR Jbeta segments. The CDR3 region of rearranged TCR beta genes was amplified from genomic DNA by a multiplex PCR assay. The Illumina HiSeq System was used to sequence the amplified TCR beta libraries as 87-base-pair reads. The source study handled its data this way. Across the 670 or so repertoires, a later analysis counted roughly 77 million unique TCR beta chains, around 10 million of which were shared by at least two donors. Raw reads were error-corrected and collapsed into unique sequences with a nearest-neighbor algorithm that merged closely related sequences to remove PCR and sequencing errors. To assign V, D and J gene segments, CDR3 sequences were aligned to IMGT reference sequences. Each retained sequence needed at least a six-nucleotide match to both a V gene segment and a J gene segment. A rearrangement counted as productive if the CDR3 had no stop codons and remained in frame with V and J, and every other rearrangement counted as non-productive. CDR3 was defined according to IMGT convention as the region running from the second conserved V-encoded cysteine to the conserved J-encoded phenylalanine. Sequences without an unambiguous match to a single V gene segment were excluded from the earlier analysis of about 630 of the donors. In an earlier analysis of 587 of the donors, V segments were called functional above 56.7% productive rearrangements and were called segregating when the between-donor standard deviation exceeded 5%. To diagnose cytomegalovirus status from the catalog of TCR beta chain sequences, a statistical classification framework was built. In a later analysis, TCR nucleotide sequences were compared against IMGT/GENE-DB human TR gene sequences so that V and J genes could be assigned. The TCRdist pipeline was used in a later analysis to assign CDR3 sequences and most-parsimonious VDJ recombination scenarios. In a later analysis, every TCR beta chain was defined by the combination of its CDR3 amino acid sequence and its V-gene family, and reads without a unique V-gene family were dropped. A later analysis removed several hundred highly shared, low-generation-probability nucleotide sequences to deal with suspected cross-contamination and a sequencing artifact. A later analysis calculated a clonal expansion index for each public chain from normalized within-repertoire ranks of inferred template counts. Generation probabilities in a later analysis came from a VDJ recombination model fitted to out-of-frame rearrangements, and those results were checked against IGoR. Hypergeometric tests were used in a later analysis to score TCR-TCR, TCR-HLA and TCR-CMV co-occurrence, with a repertoire-size bias correction applied to the TCR pairs. To estimate false discovery rates, a later analysis permuted the HLA or CMV assignments 20 times. A later analysis grouped co-occurring TCRs with DBSCAN, adding TCRdist sequence similarity when clustering within HLA-allele-positive subsets. Repertoires with fewer than 30,000 or more than 120,000 public chains were left out of co-occurrence clustering, as were five repertoires with anomalous nucleotide sharing. TCRdb re-hosts the immuneACCESS table, in-frame sequences only. Its copies lack some clones; in the studies checked, an unresolved V gene accounts for under half of them, and the cause for the rest is not known. V, J and clone size reflect that table, while D and trimming were determined from the DNA. The table for this sample lists 95,000 to 150,000 clones. The ten largest make up around 4% of the sample.

The V end gives up 4 bases and the J end 0 bases, leaving 8 bases in the junction not matched to a gene. The germline V gene gives CDR1 as MGHDK and CDR2 as SYGVNS. The CDR3 holds 16 amino acids from the cysteine to the phenylalanine. Just CDR3 DNA is preserved here, 48 bases in frame from base 1. Source material: PBMCs. The V and J genes are TRBV25-1 and TRBJ2-7, with 8 bases matching TRBD2. This TCR was sampled from a man aged 18 to 30 in good health and CMV-seronegative. Read as DNA, the sequence is TGTGCCAGCAGTGGAGGTAGCGGGACAAACTCCTACGAGCAGTACTTC. Translated, it gives CASSGGSGTNSYEQYF.